The 15 T cell receptor beta chains below come from one sample, sequenced in a study of OX40 agonist ivuxolimab in advanced cancers. Repertoires were generated with immunoSEQ multiplex PCR, while TCRdb's copy carries only in-frame clones and drops some. This sample yields approximately 100,000 clones, of which around nine tenths are seen a single time; about 0.5% belongs to the top ten. The sequenced sample was CD4+ or CD8+ T cells sorted from blood, obtained in a trial of the OX40 agonist ivuxolimab. These receptor sequences come from an adult with an advanced solid tumor such as melanoma, head and neck, liver or kidney cancer.

This chain connects TRBV7-2 to TRBJ1-1, with TRBD1 matching 9 bases. Germline CDR1 and CDR2: SGHTA and FQGNSA. The trim removed 4 bases at V and 4 bases at J, leaving 13 bases unmatched. The CDR3 spans 17 residues. The CDR3 DNA reads as TGTGCCAGCAGCTGGAAACAGGGGGCCGGGAGGAGCACTGAAGCTTTCTTT. This translates into CASSWKQGAGRSTEAFF.

V is TRBV7-2 and J is TRBJ2-7; 7 bases fit TRBD1. CDR1 is SGHTA, CDR2 FQGNSA, per germline. With V trimmed by 2 bases and J by 1 base, 14 bases remained unmatched. CDR3 length: 18 amino acids. The CDR3 nucleotides are TGTGCCAGCAGCTTAAAGCCCATTTCCGGGACAGCATCCTACGAGCAGTACTTC. The encoded protein is CASSLKPISGTASYEQYF.

The chain uses TRBV29-1 and TRBJ2-1, with 11 nucleotides matching TRBD2. The CDR3 is made up of 15 amino acids. V lost 4 bases and J lost 7; bases outside the gene matches: 9. Looked up from germline, CDR1 is SQVTM and CDR2 is ANQGSEA. CDR3 nucleotide sequence: TGCAGCGTTGTTGATAGCGGGGGGGCTGGAAATGAGCAGTTCTTC. Its protein is CSVVDSGGAGNEQFF.

The V gene is TRBV6-1, the J gene TRBJ1-1; 10 bases agree with TRBD1. This CDR3 is 14 amino acids long. Germline values: CDR1 MNHNS, CDR2 SASEGT. V was clipped by 8 bases and J by 5 bases; unmatched bases: 8. The CDR3 nucleotides are TGTGCCAGCCCTCGACAGGGGGCTGTGACTGAAGCTTTCTTT. Translated, it gives CASPRQGAVTEAFF.

The V and J genes are TRBV5-1 and TRBJ2-3; possibly TRBD2 for D (7 bases). The CDR3 is 15 amino acids. The V gene's germline CDR1 is SGHRS and CDR2 YFSETQ. V gave up 4 bases and J gave up 5 bases, with 17 bases separating them. CDR3 residues: CASSREWGGVDTQYF. As DNA, the CDR3 is TGCGCCAGCAGCAGGGAGTGGGGGGGCGTAGATACGCAGTATTTT.

The gene calls are TRBV5-1 and TRBJ2-7, with D possibly being TRBD2 (5 bases). There are 15 residues in the CDR3. The V end lost 4 bases, the J end lost 7 bases, and 21 bases lay between the germline ends. Germline V gives CDR1 SGHRS, CDR2 YFSETQ. CDR3 region: CASSEQLDPTGEQYF. DNA of the CDR3: TGCGCCAGCAGCGAACAACTAGATCCCACGGGGGAGCAGTACTTC.

This chain uses TRBV15 with TRBJ2-3; D is possibly TRBD1 or TRBD2 (6 bases each). The CDR3 covers 15 residues. Trimming left V 1 base short and J 6 bases short, with 14 bases between. Germline V gene sequence: CDR1 LNHNV, CDR2 YYDKDF (reference sequence). CDR3 sequence reads: CATSRGGAQSDTQYF. The CDR3 nucleotides are TGTGCCACCAGCAGAGGGGGGGCGCAAAGTGATACGCAGTATTTT. The whole variable domain, filled in from reference TRBV15 and TRBJ2-3, reads DAMVIQNPRYQVTQFGKPVTLSCSQTLNHNVMYWYQQKSSQAPKLLFHYYDKDFNNEADTPDNFQSRRPNTSFCFLDIRSPGLGDTAMYLCATSRGGAQSDTQYFGPGTRLTVL.

The V call is TRBV5-1, the J call TRBJ2-2; D possibly corresponds to TRBD1 (5 bases). The ends were cut back, 4 bases at V and 6 bases at J, with 13 bases in the middle. CDR1 is SGHRS and CDR2 is YFSETQ in the germline V gene. The CDR3 is 14 residues long. CDR3 protein: CASSAQGDPGELFF. As DNA, the CDR3 is TGCGCCAGCAGCGCCCAGGGTGACCCCGGGGAGCTGTTTTTT.

The chain joins TRBV28 to TRBJ1-2, with a possible D match to TRBD1 (5 bases). Germline-derived CDR1 and CDR2 are MDHEN and SYDVKM. The V end lost 11 bases, the J end lost 2 bases, and 9 bases lay between the germline ends. This CDR3 region has 11 residues. CDR3 DNA sequence: TGTGCCTTCGGGGGAAACTATGGCTACACCTTC. Amino acid sequence: CAFGGNYGYTF.

The chain couples TRBV6-1 to TRBJ2-4; TRBD1 matches at 8 bases. Per the germline V gene, CDR1 is MNHNS and CDR2 is SASEGT. V lost 4 bases, J lost 9 bases, and 8 bases stayed unmatched. This CDR3 contains 14 residues. The CDR3 spells CASSGGTGRFIQYF. The CDR3 DNA follows: TGTGCCAGCAGTGGAGGGACAGGACGGTTCATTCAGTACTTC.

This clone appeared a few times. Since no conserved phenylalanine or tryptophan closes the CDR3, a read error is the likely cause. V and J are TRBV2 and TRBJ1-6; 9 nucleotides agree with TRBD1. Germline assignment: CDR1 SNHLY and CDR2 FYNNEI. Trimming cost V 6 bases and J 11 bases; bases outside gene matches: 8. CDR3 length: 14 amino acids. Written as DNA, the CDR3 is TGTGCCAGCAGCCCACGGACAGGGGCAACACCCCTCCACCTT. Translating gives CASSPRTGATPLHL.

This CDR3 is CASSTGTGMSYEQYF. CDR3 nucleotide sequence: TGTGCCAGCAGCACCGGGACAGGGATGTCCTACGAGCAGTACTTC. J is TRBJ2-7 and V is TRBV5-8, with 9 nucleotides matching TRBD1. The V gene end was trimmed by 4 bases and the J gene end by 1 base; junction bases not matched to a gene: 6. Germline CDR1 and CDR2: SGHTS and YDEGEE. The CDR3 has 15 residues.

The chain employs TRBV4-3 and TRBJ2-7, with a possible D match to TRBD1 (5 bases). Trimming removed 0 bases at V and 5 bases at J, with 8 bases between. This CDR3 is 13 amino acids long. Germline V CDR1 and CDR2: LGHNA, YSLEER. CDR3 residues: CASSQDRGHEQYF. As DNA, the CDR3 is TGCGCCAGCAGCCAAGATAGGGGTCACGAGCAGTACTTC.

The chain couples TRBV2 to TRBJ2-5; maybe TRBD2 (5 bases). Trimming took off 2 bases at V and 7 bases at J, with 14 bases between the two ends. Germline V gives CDR1 SNHLY, CDR2 FYNNEI. The CDR3 runs to 14 residues. The CDR3 nucleotides read TGTGCCAGCAGTGAAAAGGACTGGCTAGGGACCCAGTACTTC. Its translation is CASSEKDWLGTQYF.

This clone was observed once. The chain combines TRBV18 with TRBJ2-7; D possibly uses TRBD1 or TRBD2 (6 bases each). Trimming removed 1 base from V and 6 bases from J, with 19 bases in between. CDR1 is KGHSH and CDR2 is LQKENI in the germline V gene. This CDR3 is 16 amino acids long. Written as DNA, the CDR3 is TGTGCCAGCTCACCACAGGAAGTGGGGGGCGTCGGCGAGCAGTACTTC. Translating gives CASSPQEVGGVGEQYF.